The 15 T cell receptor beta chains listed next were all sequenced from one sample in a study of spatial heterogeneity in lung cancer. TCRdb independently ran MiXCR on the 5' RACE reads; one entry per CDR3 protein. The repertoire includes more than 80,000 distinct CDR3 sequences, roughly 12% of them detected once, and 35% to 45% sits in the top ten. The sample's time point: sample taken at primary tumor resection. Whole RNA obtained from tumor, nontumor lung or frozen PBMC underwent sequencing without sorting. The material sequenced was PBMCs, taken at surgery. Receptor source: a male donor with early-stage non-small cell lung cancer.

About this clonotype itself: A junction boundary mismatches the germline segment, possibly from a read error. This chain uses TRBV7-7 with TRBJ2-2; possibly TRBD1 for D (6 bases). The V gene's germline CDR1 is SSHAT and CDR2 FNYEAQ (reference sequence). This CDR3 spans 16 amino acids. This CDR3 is CASSLGSRGNTGELFF. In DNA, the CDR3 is TGTGCTAGCAGCTTAGGATCCAGGGGGAACACCGGGGAGCTGTTTTTT.

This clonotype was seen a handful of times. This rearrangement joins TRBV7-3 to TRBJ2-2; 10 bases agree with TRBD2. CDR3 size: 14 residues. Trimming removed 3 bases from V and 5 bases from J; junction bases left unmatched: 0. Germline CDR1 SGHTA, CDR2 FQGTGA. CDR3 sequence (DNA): TGTGCCAGCAGCTTGGGACTAGCGACCGGGGAGCTGTTTTTT. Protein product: CASSLGLATGELFF.

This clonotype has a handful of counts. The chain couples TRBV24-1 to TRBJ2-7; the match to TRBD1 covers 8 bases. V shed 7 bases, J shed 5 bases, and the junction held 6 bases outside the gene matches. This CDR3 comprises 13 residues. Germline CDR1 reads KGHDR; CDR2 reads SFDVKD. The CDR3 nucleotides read TGTGCCACCAGCGGGACAGGTCACCACGAGCAGTACTTC. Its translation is CATSGTGHHEQYF.

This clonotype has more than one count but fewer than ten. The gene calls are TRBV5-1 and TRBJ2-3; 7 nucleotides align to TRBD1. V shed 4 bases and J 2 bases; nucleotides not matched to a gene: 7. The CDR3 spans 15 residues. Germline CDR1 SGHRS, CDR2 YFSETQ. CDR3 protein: CASSPRDRNTDTQYF. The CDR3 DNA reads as TGCGCCAGCAGCCCCCGGGACAGAAACACAGATACGCAGTATTTT.

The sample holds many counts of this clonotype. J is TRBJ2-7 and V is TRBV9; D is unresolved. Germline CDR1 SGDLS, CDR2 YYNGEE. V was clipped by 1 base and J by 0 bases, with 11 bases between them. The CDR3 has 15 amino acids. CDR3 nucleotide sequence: TGTGCCAGCAGCGTAATGGCCGATTCCTCCTACGAGCAGTACTTC. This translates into CASSVMADSSYEQYF.

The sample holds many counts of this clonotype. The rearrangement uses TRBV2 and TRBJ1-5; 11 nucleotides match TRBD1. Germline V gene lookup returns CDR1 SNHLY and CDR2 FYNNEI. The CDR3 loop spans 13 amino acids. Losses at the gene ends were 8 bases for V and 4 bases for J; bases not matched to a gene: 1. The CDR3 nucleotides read TGTGCCAGCGGACAGGGGGCGAATCAGCCCCAGCATTTT. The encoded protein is CASGQGANQPQHF.

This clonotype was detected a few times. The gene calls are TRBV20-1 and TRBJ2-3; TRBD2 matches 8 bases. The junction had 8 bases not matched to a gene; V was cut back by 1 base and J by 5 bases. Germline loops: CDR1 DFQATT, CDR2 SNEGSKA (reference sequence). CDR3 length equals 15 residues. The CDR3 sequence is CSARAPGLGVDTQYF. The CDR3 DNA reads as TGCAGTGCTAGAGCCCCGGGACTAGGGGTAGATACGCAGTATTTT.

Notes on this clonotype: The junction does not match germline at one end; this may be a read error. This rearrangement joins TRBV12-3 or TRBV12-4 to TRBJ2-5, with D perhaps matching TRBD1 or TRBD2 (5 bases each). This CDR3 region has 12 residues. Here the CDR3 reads CASSGDQQTQYF. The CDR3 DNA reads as TGTGCCAGCAGTGGGGACCAACAGACCCAGTACTTC.

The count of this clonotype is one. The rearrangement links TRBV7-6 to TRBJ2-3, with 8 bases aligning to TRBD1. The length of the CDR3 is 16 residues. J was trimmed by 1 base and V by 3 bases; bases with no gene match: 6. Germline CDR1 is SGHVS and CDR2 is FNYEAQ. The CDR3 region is CASSFWTGWGTDTQYF. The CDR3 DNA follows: TGTGCCAGCAGCTTCTGGACAGGGTGGGGCACAGATACGCAGTATTTT.

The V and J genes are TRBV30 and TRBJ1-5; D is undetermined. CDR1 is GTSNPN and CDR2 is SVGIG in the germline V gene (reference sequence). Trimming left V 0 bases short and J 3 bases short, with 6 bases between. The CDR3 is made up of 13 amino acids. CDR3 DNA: TGTGCCTGGAGTGTGGGTCCCAATCAGCCCCAGCATTTT. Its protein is CAWSVGPNQPQHF. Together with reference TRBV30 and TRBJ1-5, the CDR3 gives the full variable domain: SQTIHQWPATLVQPVGSPLSLECTVEGTSNPNLYWYRQAAGRGLQLLFYSVGIGQISSEVPQNLSASRPQDRQFILSSKKLLLSDSGFYLCAWSVGPNQPQHFGDGTRLSIL.

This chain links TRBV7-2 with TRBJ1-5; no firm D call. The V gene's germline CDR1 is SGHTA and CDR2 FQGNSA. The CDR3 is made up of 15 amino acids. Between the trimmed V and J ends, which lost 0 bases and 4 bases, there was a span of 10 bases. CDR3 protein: CASSLALGGNQPQHF. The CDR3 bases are TGTGCCAGCAGCTTAGCCTTAGGTGGAAATCAGCCCCAGCATTTT.

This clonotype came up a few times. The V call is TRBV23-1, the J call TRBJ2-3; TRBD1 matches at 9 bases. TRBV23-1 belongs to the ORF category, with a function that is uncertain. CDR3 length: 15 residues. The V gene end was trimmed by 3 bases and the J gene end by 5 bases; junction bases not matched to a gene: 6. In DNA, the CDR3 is TGCGCCAGCAGTCAGAGGACAGGGGAGGAAGATACGCAGTATTTT. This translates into CASSQRTGEEDTQYF.

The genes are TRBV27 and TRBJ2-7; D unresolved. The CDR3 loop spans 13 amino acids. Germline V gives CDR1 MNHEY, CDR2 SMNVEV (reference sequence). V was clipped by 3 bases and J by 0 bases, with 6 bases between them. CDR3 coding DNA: TGTGCCAGCAGTTTCTTCCCCTCCTACGAGCAGTACTTC. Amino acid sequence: CASSFFPSYEQYF.

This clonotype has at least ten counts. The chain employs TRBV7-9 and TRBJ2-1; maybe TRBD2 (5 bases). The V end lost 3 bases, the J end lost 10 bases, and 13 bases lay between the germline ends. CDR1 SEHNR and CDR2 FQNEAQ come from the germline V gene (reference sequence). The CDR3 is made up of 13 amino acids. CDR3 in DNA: TGTGCCAGCAGCTTTGGTGGACCGGGGGAGCAGTTCTTC. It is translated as CASSFGGPGEQFF.

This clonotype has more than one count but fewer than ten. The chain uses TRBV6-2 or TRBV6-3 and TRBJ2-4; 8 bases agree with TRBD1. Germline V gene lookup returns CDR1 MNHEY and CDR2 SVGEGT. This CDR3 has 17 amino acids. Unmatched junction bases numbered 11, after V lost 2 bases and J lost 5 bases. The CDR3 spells CASSYPGQGIGQNIQYF. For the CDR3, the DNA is TGTGCCAGCAGTTACCCCGGACAGGGAATCGGACAAAACATTCAGTACTTC.